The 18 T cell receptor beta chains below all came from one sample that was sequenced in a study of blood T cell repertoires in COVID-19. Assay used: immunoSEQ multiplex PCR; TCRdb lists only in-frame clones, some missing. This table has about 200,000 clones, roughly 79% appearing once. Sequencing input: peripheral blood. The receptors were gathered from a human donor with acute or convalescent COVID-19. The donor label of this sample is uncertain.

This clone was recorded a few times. The CDR3: CASSLAQLRDRAFF. The CDR3 nucleotides are TGTGCCAGCAGCTTGGCCCAGCTCCGGGACAGAGCTTTCTTT. V and J are TRBV5-8 and TRBJ1-1, with 7 bases fitting TRBD1. V lost 0 bases to trimming and J lost 10 bases; unmatched junction nucleotides: 9. The CDR3 has 14 amino acids. Germline V gene data show CDR1 as SGHTS and CDR2 as YDEGEE.

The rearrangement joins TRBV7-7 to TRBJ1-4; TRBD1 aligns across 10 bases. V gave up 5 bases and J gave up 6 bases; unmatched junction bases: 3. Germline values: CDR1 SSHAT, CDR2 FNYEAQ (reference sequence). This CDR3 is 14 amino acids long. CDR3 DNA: TGTGCCAGCAGCCCTGGACAGGGGGATGAAAAACTGTTTTTT. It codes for CASSPGQGDEKLFF. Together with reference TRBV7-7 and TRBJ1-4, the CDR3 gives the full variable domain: GAGVSQSPRYKVTKRGQDVTLRCDPISSHATLYWYQQALGQGPEFLTYFNYEAQPDKSGLPSDRFSAERPEGSISTLTIQRTEQRDSAMYRCASSPGQGDEKLFFGSGTQLSVL.

The CDR3 spells CSACGVINTEAFF. The CDR3 DNA is TGCAGCGCCTGCGGAGTGATCAACACTGAAGCTTTCTTT. V gene TRBV29-1 combines with J gene TRBJ1-1; D gene uncertain. This CDR3 region has 13 residues. Germline V CDR1 and CDR2: SQVTM, ANQGSEA. V was clipped by 7 bases and J by 2 bases, with 14 bases between them.

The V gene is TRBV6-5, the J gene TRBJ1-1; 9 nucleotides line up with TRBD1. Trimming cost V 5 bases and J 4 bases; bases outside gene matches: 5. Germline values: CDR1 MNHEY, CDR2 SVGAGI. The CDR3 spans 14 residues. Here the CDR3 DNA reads TGTGCCAGCAGTCAACAGGGGGCGGTCACTGAAGCTTTCTTT. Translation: CASSQQGAVTEAFF.

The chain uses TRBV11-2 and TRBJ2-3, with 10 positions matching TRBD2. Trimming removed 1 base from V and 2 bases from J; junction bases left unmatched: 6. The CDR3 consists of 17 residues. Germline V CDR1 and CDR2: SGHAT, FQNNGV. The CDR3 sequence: CASSLVPAGGPTDTQYF. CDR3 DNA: TGTGCCAGCAGCTTAGTTCCAGCGGGAGGGCCCACAGATACGCAGTATTTT.

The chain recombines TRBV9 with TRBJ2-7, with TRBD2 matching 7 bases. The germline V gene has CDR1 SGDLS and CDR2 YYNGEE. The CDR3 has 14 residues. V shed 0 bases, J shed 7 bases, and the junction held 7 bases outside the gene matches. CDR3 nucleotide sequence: TGTGCCAGCAGCGTAGAGGGCGGGAGAGGGGAGCAGTACTTC. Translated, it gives CASSVEGGRGEQYF.

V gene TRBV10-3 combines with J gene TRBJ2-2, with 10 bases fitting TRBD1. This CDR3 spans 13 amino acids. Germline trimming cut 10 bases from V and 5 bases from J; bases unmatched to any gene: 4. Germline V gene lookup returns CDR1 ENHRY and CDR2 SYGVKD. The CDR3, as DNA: TGTGCCACCGGACAGGGGGGAACCGGGGAGCTGTTTTTT. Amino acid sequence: CATGQGGTGELFF.

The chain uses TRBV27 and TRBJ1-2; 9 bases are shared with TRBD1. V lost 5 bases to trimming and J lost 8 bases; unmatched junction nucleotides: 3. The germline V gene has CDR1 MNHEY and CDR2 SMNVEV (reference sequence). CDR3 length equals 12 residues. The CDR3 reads CASSGTGFGYTF. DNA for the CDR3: TGTGCCAGCAGTGGGACAGGGTTCGGCTACACCTTC.

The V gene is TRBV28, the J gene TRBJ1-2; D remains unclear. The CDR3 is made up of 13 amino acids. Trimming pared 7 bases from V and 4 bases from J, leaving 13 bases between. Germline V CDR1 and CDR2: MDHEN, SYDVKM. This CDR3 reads CASTSSRSYGYTF. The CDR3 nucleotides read TGTGCCAGCACCTCATCCAGGTCCTATGGCTACACCTTC.

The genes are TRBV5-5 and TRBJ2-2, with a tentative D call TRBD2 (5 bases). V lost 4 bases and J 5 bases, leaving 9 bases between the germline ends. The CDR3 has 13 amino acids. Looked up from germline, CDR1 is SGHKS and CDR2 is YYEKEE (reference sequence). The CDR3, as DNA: TGTGCCAGCAGCCGGGATTATACCGGGGAGCTGTTTTTT. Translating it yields CASSRDYTGELFF.

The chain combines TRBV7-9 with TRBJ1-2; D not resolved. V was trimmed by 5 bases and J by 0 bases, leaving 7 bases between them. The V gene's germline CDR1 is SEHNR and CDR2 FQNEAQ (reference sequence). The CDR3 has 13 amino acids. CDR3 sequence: CASSTTTNYGYTF. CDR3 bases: TGTGCCAGCAGCACTACAACTAACTATGGCTACACCTTC.

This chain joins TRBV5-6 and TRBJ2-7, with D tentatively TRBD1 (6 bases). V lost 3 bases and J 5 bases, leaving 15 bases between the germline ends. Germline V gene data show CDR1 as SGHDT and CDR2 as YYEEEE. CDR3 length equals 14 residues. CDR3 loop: CASSSNQGRDEQYF. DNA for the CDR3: TGTGCCAGCAGCTCTAATCAGGGGAGAGACGAGCAGTACTTC. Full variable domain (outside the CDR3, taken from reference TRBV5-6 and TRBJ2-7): DAGVTQSPTHLIKTRGQQVTLRCSPKSGHDTVSWYQQALGQGPQFIFQYYEEEERQRGNFPDRFSGHQFPNYSSELNVNALLLGDSALYLCASSSNQGRDEQYFGPGTRLTVT.

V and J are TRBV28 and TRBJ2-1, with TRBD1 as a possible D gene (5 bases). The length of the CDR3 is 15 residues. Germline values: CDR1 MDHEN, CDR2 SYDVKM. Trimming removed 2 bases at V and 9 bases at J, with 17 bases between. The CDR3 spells CASSLEGVFIGEQFF. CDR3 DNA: TGTGCCAGCAGTTTAGAAGGGGTTTTTATCGGTGAGCAGTTCTTC.

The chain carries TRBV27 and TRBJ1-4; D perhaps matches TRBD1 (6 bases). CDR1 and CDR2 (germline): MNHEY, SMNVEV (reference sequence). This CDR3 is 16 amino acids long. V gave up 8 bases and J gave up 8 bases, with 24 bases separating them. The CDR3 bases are TGTGCCAGCGGAAAGTCTTACTCAGGGGTCGGGGAAAAACTGTTTTTT. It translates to CASGKSYSGVGEKLFF.

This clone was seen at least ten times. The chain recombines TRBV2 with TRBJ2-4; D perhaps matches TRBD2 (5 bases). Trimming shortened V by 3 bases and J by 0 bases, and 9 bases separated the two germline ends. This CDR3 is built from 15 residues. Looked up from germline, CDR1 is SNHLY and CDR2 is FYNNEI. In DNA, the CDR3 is TGTGCCAGCAGTGAGACTACCCTAGCCAAAAACATTCAGTACTTC. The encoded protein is CASSETTLAKNIQYF.

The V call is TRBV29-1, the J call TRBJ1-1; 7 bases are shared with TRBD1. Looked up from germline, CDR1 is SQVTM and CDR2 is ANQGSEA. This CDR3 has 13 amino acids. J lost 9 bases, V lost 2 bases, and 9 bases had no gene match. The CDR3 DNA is TGCAGCGTTGAAAGGCCAGGGGGGAGGCAAGCTTTCTTT. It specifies CSVERPGGRQAFF.

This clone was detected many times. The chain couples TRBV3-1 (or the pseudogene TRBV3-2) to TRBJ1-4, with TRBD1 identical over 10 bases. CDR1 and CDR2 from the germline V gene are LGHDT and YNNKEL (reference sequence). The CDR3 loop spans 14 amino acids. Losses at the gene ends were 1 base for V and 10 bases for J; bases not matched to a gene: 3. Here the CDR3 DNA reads TGTGCCAGCAGCCAAGGGACAGGGGGAGTAAAACTGTTTTTT. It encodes CASSQGTGGVKLFF.

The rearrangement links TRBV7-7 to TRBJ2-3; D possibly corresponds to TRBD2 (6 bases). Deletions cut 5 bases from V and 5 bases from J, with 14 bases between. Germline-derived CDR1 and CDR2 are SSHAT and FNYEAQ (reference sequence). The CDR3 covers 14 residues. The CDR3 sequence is CASSPLPGGDTQYF. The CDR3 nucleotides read TGTGCCAGCAGCCCCCTCCCCGGGGGAGATACGCAGTATTTT.